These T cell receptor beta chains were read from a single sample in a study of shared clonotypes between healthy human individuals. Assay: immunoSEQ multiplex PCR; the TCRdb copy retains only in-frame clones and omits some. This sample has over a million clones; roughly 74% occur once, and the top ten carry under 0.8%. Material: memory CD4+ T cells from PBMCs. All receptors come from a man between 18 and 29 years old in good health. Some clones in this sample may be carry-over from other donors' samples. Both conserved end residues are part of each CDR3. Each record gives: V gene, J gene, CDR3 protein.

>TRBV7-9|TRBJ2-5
CASSLVAGDQETQYF
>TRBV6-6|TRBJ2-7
CASRFGTGGYEQYF
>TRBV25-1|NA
CASSESGYEQYF
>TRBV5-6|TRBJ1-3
CASSPRPAGGNTIYF
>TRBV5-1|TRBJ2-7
CASSSPGQNYEQYF
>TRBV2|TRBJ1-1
CASIRDRNTEAFF
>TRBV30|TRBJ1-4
CAWTWGGGEKLFF
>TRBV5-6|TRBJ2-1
CASSSPSGGFNEQFF
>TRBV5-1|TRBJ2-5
CASSLGSQETQYF
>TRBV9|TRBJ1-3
CASSVGAAVSGNTIYF
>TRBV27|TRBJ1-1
CASSPLEVTNTEAFF
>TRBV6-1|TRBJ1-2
CASSPLGGTNYGYTF
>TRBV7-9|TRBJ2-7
CASSRGQSRLYEQYF
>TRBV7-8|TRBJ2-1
CASSRGTRYGDEQFF
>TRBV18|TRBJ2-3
CASSPFTDTQYF
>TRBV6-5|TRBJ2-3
CASSYWASGSRTQYF
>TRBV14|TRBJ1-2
CASSQDENYGYTF
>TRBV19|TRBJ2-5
CASRPTGFVETQYF
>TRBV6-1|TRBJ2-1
CASRHGGRAYNEQFF
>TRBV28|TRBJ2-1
CASRPSRDGSYNEQFF
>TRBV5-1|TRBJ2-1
CASSLDGRRYNEQFF
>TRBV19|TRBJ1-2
CASRITGGYGYTF
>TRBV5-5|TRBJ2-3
CASSLVLGTQYF
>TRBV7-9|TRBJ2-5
CASSLGQARLAEETQYF
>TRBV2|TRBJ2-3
CASSRTSGTTDTQYF
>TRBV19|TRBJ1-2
CASSEEGGRTGYGYTF
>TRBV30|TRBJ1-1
CAWSHGEGTEAFF
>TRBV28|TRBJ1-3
CASSSLHLGTGKYTIYF
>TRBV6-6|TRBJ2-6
CASSPGQGFGANVLTF
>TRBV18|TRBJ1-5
CASSLRGTPGDYSNQPQHF
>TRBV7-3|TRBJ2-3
CASSSDGRGIDTQYF
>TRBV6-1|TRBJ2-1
CASAASGRAPNEQFF
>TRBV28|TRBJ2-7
CASSLLGASGTYYEQYF
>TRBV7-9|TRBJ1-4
CASSLSQGEEKLFF
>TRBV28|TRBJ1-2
CASSPGDRYYGYTF
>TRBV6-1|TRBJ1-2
CASRGQEGYTF
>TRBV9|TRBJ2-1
CASSVAGDYYNEQFF
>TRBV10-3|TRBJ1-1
CAISGARGQGAEAFF
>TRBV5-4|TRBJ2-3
CASSSGLAGSTDTQYF
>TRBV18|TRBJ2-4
CASSPPGSLAKNIQYF
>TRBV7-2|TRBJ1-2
CASSLDPEEGYTF
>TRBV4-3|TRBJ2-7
CASSQAAFPGDYEQYF
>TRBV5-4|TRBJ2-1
CASSWGGAGVNNEQFF
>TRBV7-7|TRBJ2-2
CASSLAAPAGELFF
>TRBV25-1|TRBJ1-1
CASSARTDRNTEAFF
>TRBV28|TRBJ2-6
CASTSNGANVLTF
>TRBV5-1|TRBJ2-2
CASSPGTSGPTGELFF
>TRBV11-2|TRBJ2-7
CASSPQAGVPYEQYF
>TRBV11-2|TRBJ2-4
CASSSGTKNIQYF
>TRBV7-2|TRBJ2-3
CASSPQSNTDTQYF
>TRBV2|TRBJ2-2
CASSVHTGELFF
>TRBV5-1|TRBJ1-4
CASSWGNRGATNEKLFF
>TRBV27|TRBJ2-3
CASSSHSGGRTDTQYF
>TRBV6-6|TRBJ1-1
CASSYIVQTNTEAFF
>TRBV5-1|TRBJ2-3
CASSTGFVEADTQYF
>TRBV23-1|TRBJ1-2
CAGSTLAPNYGYTF
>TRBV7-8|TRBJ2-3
CASRPHREGRFTDTQYF
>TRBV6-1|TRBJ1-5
CASSEWSFGRPHNQPQHF